These 14 T cell receptor beta chains came from one sample sequenced in a study of technical replicates of blood from several donors. Clones were read by immunoSEQ multiplex PCR, and TCRdb kept only the in-frame ones, dropping some. The table has 81,000 or so clones, about 97% seen once; the top ten hold about 0.2%. The sequencing sample was made of T cells isolated from PBMCs. These receptors came from a human donor in good health.

The rearrangement links TRBV7-9 to TRBJ1-2, with D tentatively TRBD1 (6 bases). V dropped 7 bases and J dropped 7 bases, with 19 bases sitting between them. From germline, CDR1 is SEHNR and CDR2 FQNEAQ (reference sequence). This CDR3 is built from 14 residues. The CDR3 DNA reads as TGTGCCAGCATCAGGGACATCACTTGGCGTGGCTACACCTTC. This gives the protein CASIRDITWRGYTF.

The V gene is TRBV12-5, the J gene TRBJ1-1; D unresolved. This CDR3 is built from 14 residues. Trimming removed 0 bases from V and 1 base from J, with 6 bases in between. Looked up from germline, CDR1 is LGHNT and CDR2 is FRNRAP. The CDR3 loop reads CASGLVRENTEAFF. DNA for the CDR3: TGTGCTAGTGGTTTGGTACGCGAGAACACTGAAGCTTTCTTT.

The chain links TRBV7-9 to TRBJ2-1; TRBD2 matches at 14 bases. In germline, CDR1 is SEHNR, CDR2 FQNEAQ (reference sequence). The ends lost 0 bases at V and 8 bases at J; junction bases unmatched: 3. The CDR3 is made up of 16 amino acids. The CDR3 region has the DNA TGTGCCAGCAGCTTAGCAGGGACTAGCGGGAGCTATGAGCAGTTCTTC. The encoded protein is CASSLAGTSGSYEQFF.

The rearrangement joins TRBV5-5 to TRBJ2-5, with 7 positions matching TRBD1. The CDR3 runs to 14 residues. The V gene end was trimmed by 4 bases and the J gene end by 2 bases; junction bases not matched to a gene: 5. The germline CDR1 and CDR2 sequences are SGHKS and YYEKEE (reference sequence). For the CDR3, the DNA is TGTGCCAGCAGCCCCGGGACAGCTCAAGAGACCCAGTACTTC. Translation: CASSPGTAQETQYF. The full variable domain, rest sourced from reference TRBV5-5 and TRBJ2-5, is DAGVTQSPTHLIKTRGQQVTLRCSPISGHKSVSWYQQVLGQGPQFIFQYYEKEERGRGNFPDRFSARQFPNYSSELNVNALLLGDSALYLCASSPGTAQETQYFGPGTRLLVL.

The rearrangement links TRBV2 to TRBJ2-5, with D possibly being TRBD1 (5 bases). CDR3 length: 13 residues. Germline V gives CDR1 SNHLY, CDR2 FYNNEI. Trimming cost V 6 bases and J 4 bases, with 12 bases left between them. The CDR3 nucleotides are TGTGCCAGCAGAGGGGTGCCCGGAGAGACCCAGTACTTC. Protein sequence: CASRGVPGETQYF.

The chain couples TRBV4-1 to TRBJ1-1, with D perhaps matching TRBD1 (6 bases). The CDR3 is 17 amino acids. Deletions cut 4 bases from V and 6 bases from J, with 24 bases between. Per germline, CDR1 MGHRA and CDR2 YSYEKL. CDR3 in amino acids: CASSLVWGQTELAEAFF. CDR3 in DNA: TGCGCCAGCAGCCTCGTTTGGGGACAAACTGAGCTGGCTGAAGCTTTCTTT.

The gene calls are TRBV7-9 and TRBJ1-1; unclear D gene. V was trimmed by 3 bases and J by 1 base, leaving 18 bases between them. CDR1 SEHNR and CDR2 FQNEAQ come from the germline V gene (reference sequence). This CDR3 has 17 residues. In DNA, the CDR3 is TGTGCCAGCAGCTTTTCCCCACCCGGGTTGGGGAACACTGAAGCTTTCTTT. Protein product: CASSFSPPGLGNTEAFF.

V usage is TRBV30 and J usage is TRBJ2-1; 10 bases map to TRBD2. V shed 8 bases and J 7 bases; nucleotides not matched to a gene: 14. The CDR3 runs 15 residues. Per the germline V gene, CDR1 is GTSNPN and CDR2 is SVGIG (reference sequence). The CDR3 region is CAGKRGGTPDNEQFF. CDR3 in DNA: TGTGCCGGGAAGCGGGGGGGCACCCCGGATAATGAGCAGTTCTTC.

This clone was observed once. The chain employs TRBV4-2 and TRBJ2-1; 11 nucleotides line up with TRBD2. The CDR3 contains 19 residues. Germline CDR1 is LGHNA and CDR2 is YNFKEQ. J was trimmed by 0 bases and V by 3 bases; bases with no gene match: 10. CDR3 protein: CASSHLGLAGGDSYNEQFF. The CDR3 region has the DNA TGTGCCAGCAGCCACCTAGGACTAGCGGGTGGGGACTCCTACAATGAGCAGTTCTTC.

The chain carries TRBV18 and TRBJ2-3, with 9 bases fitting TRBD2. CDR1 and CDR2 from the germline V gene are KGHSH and LQKENI. Losses at the gene ends were 2 bases for V and 1 base for J; bases not matched to a gene: 7. This CDR3 spans 17 amino acids. The CDR3 here is CASSPTPRLAGTDTQYF. The CDR3 region has the DNA TGTGCCAGCTCACCAACCCCAAGACTAGCGGGCACAGATACGCAGTATTTT.

The chain recombines TRBV2 with TRBJ1-1; 8 bases agree with TRBD1. The CDR3 is made up of 14 amino acids. Germline trimming cut 4 bases from V and 4 bases from J; bases unmatched to any gene: 5. CDR1 and CDR2 (germline): SNHLY, FYNNEI. The CDR3 sequence is CASSGDRGSTEAFF. For the CDR3, the DNA is TGTGCCAGCAGTGGCGACAGGGGAAGCACTGAAGCTTTCTTT.

The genes are TRBV19 and TRBJ1-5; weak D call: TRBD1 (5 bases). Germline CDR1 and CDR2: LNHDA and SQIVND (reference sequence). Trimming left V 5 bases short and J 0 bases short, with 20 bases between. The CDR3 contains 18 residues. CDR3 sequence (DNA): TGTGCCAGTAGTCCCCAGCCGCCGACAGATATTAGCAATCAGCCCCAGCATTTT. Protein: CASSPQPPTDISNQPQHF.

This clone showed up just once. V is TRBV27 and J is TRBJ2-7; maybe TRBD1 (5 bases). Trimming left V 2 bases short and J 2 bases short, with 10 bases between. The CDR3 has 14 amino acids. CDR1 is MNHEY and CDR2 is SMNVEV in the germline V gene (reference sequence). As DNA, the CDR3 is TGTGCCAGCAGTTTAGGGTGGGGCACCTACGAGCAGTACTTC. This gives the protein CASSLGWGTYEQYF.

This chain uses TRBV11-3 with TRBJ2-1; 7 nucleotides agree with TRBD2. Germline values: CDR1 SGHNT, CDR2 YENEEA. Unmatched junction bases numbered 5, after V lost 5 bases and J lost 13 bases. CDR3 size: 11 residues. The CDR3 sequence is CASSREAIQFF. CDR3 DNA: TGTGCCAGCAGCCGGGAGGCGATTCAGTTCTTC.